The 30 T cell receptor beta chains presented below share a single source sample, sequenced in a study of response to subunit inactivated influenza vaccine (dated by TCRdb to the late 2010s). Receptor amplification or capture employed RT-PCR. The sequencer was an Illumina HiSeq 2500. TCRdb reran the public reads through fastp at Q25 and MiXCR, keeping productive beta chains. Identical CDR3 proteins give one entry, which carries the most common genes and DNA. Present in this sample are about 580,000 distinct CDR3 sequences, 11% to 15% of which were seen just once. The ten largest clones represent approximately 10% of the sample. The sample was PBMCs from blood, taken about 12 days after vaccination. These receptors came from a man aged 45 to 65 who received an inactivated influenza vaccine. Donor details come from another sample of the same person, matched by shared clones.

The chain has TRBV29-1 and TRBJ1-1, with no clear D. The CDR3 is 12 amino acids. Germline V gene sequence: CDR1 SQVTM, CDR2 ANQGSEA. V lost 1 base, J lost 12 bases, and 15 bases lay in between. The CDR3 bases are TGCAGCGTTGAAGGCTATGGGTTCGAGACTTTCTTT. Protein: CSVEGYGFETFF. The full variable domain, in which reference TRBV29-1 and TRBJ1-1 provide the parts outside the CDR3, is SAVISQKPSRDICQRGTSLTIQCQVDSQVTMMFWYRQQPGQSLTLIATANQGSEATYESGFVIDKFPISRPNLTFSTLTVSNMSPEDSSIYLCSVEGYGFETFFGQGTRLTVV.

This clonotype was seen at least ten times. The chain recombines TRBV6-2 or TRBV6-3 with TRBJ2-1, with D hard to call. Germline assignment: CDR1 MNHEY and CDR2 SVGEGT. This CDR3 is 11 amino acids long. V was cut by 6 bases and J by 6 bases, with 6 bases left in between. This CDR3 reads CASSRTNEQFF. CDR3 sequence (DNA): TGTGCCAGCAGCCGCACCAATGAGCAGTTCTTC.

This chain connects TRBV27 to TRBJ2-1, with 8 bases matching TRBD2. There are 16 residues in the CDR3. J was trimmed by 4 bases and V by 6 bases; bases with no gene match: 11. Per the germline V gene, CDR1 is MNHEY and CDR2 is SMNVEV (reference sequence). Here the CDR3 DNA reads TGTGCCAGCAGCCTCAACGCGGGCGGGAGGTACAATGAGCAGTTCTTC. Translated, it gives CASSLNAGGRYNEQFF.

This clonotype was picked up many times. The chain recombines TRBV5-1 with TRBJ2-1, with 7 bases aligning to TRBD2. Germline V gives CDR1 SGHRS, CDR2 YFSETQ. This CDR3 contains 16 residues. Unmatched junction bases numbered 10, after V lost 0 bases and J lost 7 bases. Here the CDR3 DNA reads TGCGCCAGCAGCTTGGGATTCGCCTCGCGGGGGAATGAGCAGTTCTTC. The encoded protein is CASSLGFASRGNEQFF.

This clonotype was picked up a small number of times. The chain uses TRBV7-9 and TRBJ2-2; no firm D call. Trimming cost V 0 bases and J 6 bases, with 8 bases left between them. The CDR3 has 14 residues. Germline loops: CDR1 SEHNR, CDR2 FQNEAQ (reference sequence). As DNA, the CDR3 is TGTGCCAGCAGCTTAGCTCTGGGCCCCGGGGAGCTGTTTTTT. Its translation is CASSLALGPGELFF. Full variable domain (rest looked up from reference TRBV7-9 and TRBJ2-2): DTGVSQNPRHKITKRGQNVTFRCDPISEHNRLYWYRQTLGQGPEFLTYFQNEAQLEKSRLLSDRFSAERPKGSFSTLEIQRTEQGDSAMYLCASSLALGPGELFFGEGSRLTVL.

This chain connects TRBV12-3 or TRBV12-4 to TRBJ1-6, with 10 bases fitting TRBD1. This CDR3 is built from 13 residues. Trimming at V came to 10 bases and at J to 7 bases, leaving 4 bases not matched to a gene. The CDR3 bases are TGTGCCACCAGGACAGGGGGAAATTCACCCCTCCACTTT. It translates to CATRTGGNSPLHF.

The chain is built from TRBV7-8 and TRBJ1-1; maybe TRBD1 (5 bases). CDR3 size: 17 residues. With 2 bases removed from V and 5 bases from J, the gap between germline ends came to 21 bases. The germline gives CDR1 SGHVS, CDR2 FQNEAQ. CDR3 residues: CASSLQGNPNVGTEAFF. In DNA form, the CDR3 reads TGTGCCAGCAGCTTACAGGGAAATCCGAACGTCGGGACTGAAGCTTTCTTT.

The chain has TRBV19 and TRBJ2-1, with TRBD1 as a possible D gene (6 bases). CDR1 and CDR2 (germline): LNHDA, SQIVND (reference sequence). Trimming stripped 2 bases from V and 0 bases from J, with 8 bases between. CDR3 size: 15 residues. The CDR3 loop is CASSIRDISYNEQFF. The CDR3 coding sequence is TGTGCCAGTAGTATACGGGACATCTCCTACAATGAGCAGTTCTTC.

The V and J genes are TRBV18 and TRBJ2-7; D ambiguous. CDR1 KGHSH and CDR2 LQKENI come from the germline V gene. This CDR3 is 10 amino acids long. V was cut by 3 bases and J by 3 bases, with 0 bases left in between. The CDR3 bases are TGTGCCAGCTCACCCTACGAGCAGTACTTC. Its translation is CASSPYEQYF.

This clonotype was seen more than once but under ten times. This chain uses TRBV5-1 with TRBJ2-3; 9 nucleotides line up with TRBD1. The CDR3 spans 16 residues. V dropped 3 bases and J dropped 4; count of bases not matched to a gene: 9. The germline CDR1 and CDR2 sequences are SGHRS and YFSETQ. The CDR3 here is CASSSGTGSVSDTQYF. CDR3 bases: TGCGCCAGCAGCTCAGGGACAGGGAGTGTTTCAGATACGCAGTATTTT.

This rearrangement joins TRBV7-8 to TRBJ2-7, with D perhaps given as TRBD1 or TRBD2 (6 bases each). The CDR3 runs 16 residues. Germline CDR1 reads SGHVS; CDR2 reads FQNEAQ. V shed 5 bases and J shed 2 bases, with 19 bases lying between them. The CDR3 DNA reads TGTGCCAGCAGCCCCTCTGTCGGGGGCGCTACCTACGAGCAGTACTTC. Translation: CASSPSVGGATYEQYF.

This clonotype was counted at least ten times. The V call is TRBV20-1, the J call TRBJ2-5, with D unclear. The V gene lost 1 base and the J gene lost 5 bases, with 5 bases spanning the gap. Per the germline V gene, CDR1 is DFQATT and CDR2 is SNEGSKA (reference sequence). The CDR3 length is 11 residues. CDR3 DNA: TGCAGTGCTAGAGTGTGGGAGACCCAGTACTTC. It encodes CSARVWETQYF.

This clonotype was observed many times. V is TRBV20-1 and J is TRBJ2-3; TRBD2 matches at 11 bases. CDR1 is DFQATT, CDR2 SNEGSKA, per germline (reference sequence). The CDR3 contains 14 residues. The trim removed 8 bases at V and 3 bases at J, leaving 7 bases unmatched. CDR3 DNA sequence: TGCAGTAGTACTAGCGGGAGATCTACAGATACGCAGTATTTT. Amino acid sequence: CSSTSGRSTDTQYF.

The chain is built from TRBV5-1 and TRBJ2-5; D possibly corresponds to TRBD1 (8 bases). CDR1 is SGHRS, CDR2 YFSETQ, per germline. The CDR3 spans 15 residues. Trimming pared 0 bases from V and 5 bases from J, leaving 14 bases between. The CDR3: CASSLGTGREETQYF. The DNA for the CDR3 is TGCGCCAGCAGCTTGGGGACAGGGAGGGAGGAGACCCAGTACTTC.

This clonotype was detected ten times or more. This chain's CDR3 is CATTESNYGYTF. The CDR3 coding sequence is TGTGCCACGACGGAGTCTAACTATGGCTACACCTTC. The chain recombines TRBV10-3 with TRBJ1-2; D is ambiguous. Looked up from germline, CDR1 is ENHRY and CDR2 is SYGVKD. The CDR3 is 12 amino acids. Deletions cut 10 bases from V and 0 bases from J, with 9 bases between.

This clonotype has more than one count but fewer than ten. The J gene is TRBJ2-1, the V gene TRBV7-9; D is tentatively TRBD1 or TRBD2 (6 bases each). Trimming took 2 bases from V and 8 from J, leaving 13 bases between them. There are 14 residues in the CDR3. CDR1 and CDR2 (germline): SEHNR, FQNEAQ (reference sequence). The CDR3 reads CASSLTGASDEQFF. In nucleotides, the CDR3 is TGTGCCAGCAGCTTAACGGGGGCAAGCGATGAGCAGTTCTTC.

This chain uses TRBV4-3 with TRBJ2-1; 7 bases are shared with TRBD1. The junction had 7 bases not matched to a gene; V was cut back by 1 base and J by 4 bases. The CDR3 contains 16 residues. From germline, CDR1 is LGHNA and CDR2 YSLEER. The CDR3 DNA reads TGCGCCAGCAGCCAAGTCCTTGTGACAGGGTACAATGAGCAGTTCTTC. Translation: CASSQVLVTGYNEQFF.

V usage is TRBV7-2 and J usage is TRBJ2-7, with TRBD2 as a possible D gene (6 bases). This CDR3 region has 15 residues. Per the germline V gene, CDR1 is SGHTA and CDR2 is FQGNSA. The V and J ends lost 4 bases and 2 bases respectively, with 15 bases between them. The CDR3 DNA reads as TGTGCCAGCAGCTCCTCAGGGACTTACCCCTACGAGCAGTACTTC. This encodes CASSSSGTYPYEQYF. Filled out from reference TRBV7-2 and TRBJ2-7, the complete variable domain reads GAGVSQSPSNKVTEKGKDVELRCDPISGHTALYWYRQSLGQGLEFLIYFQGNSAPDKSGLPSDRFSAERTGGSVSTLTIQRTQQEDSAVYLCASSSSGTYPYEQYFGPGTRLTVT.

The chain links TRBV10-3 to TRBJ2-4, with D perhaps matching TRBD1 (6 bases). This CDR3 is 10 amino acids long. Germline V gene lookup returns CDR1 ENHRY and CDR2 SYGVKD. The CDR3 DNA reads as TGTTCCGACAGGAGAAACATTCAGTACTTC. Encoded protein: CSDRRNIQYF.

This clonotype was counted between two and nine times. CDR3 sequence (DNA): TGTGCCAGCAGCCAAGATCCGACAGTTAACTATGGCTACACCTTC. This sequence encodes CASSQDPTVNYGYTF. V and J are TRBV4-2 and TRBJ1-2; D might be TRBD1 (5 bases). The CDR3 loop spans 15 amino acids. With 0 bases removed from V and 1 base from J, the gap between germline ends came to 9 bases. Per germline, CDR1 LGHNA and CDR2 YNFKEQ.

There are a few counts of this clonotype. The chain is built from TRBV5-1 and TRBJ2-7; 9 bases are a match to TRBD2. The CDR3 runs to 16 residues. After removal of 0 bases from V and 3 bases from J, the junction contained 7 bases not matched to a gene. CDR1 and CDR2 from the germline V gene are SGHRS and YFSETQ. In nucleotides, the CDR3 is TGCGCCAGCAGCTTGGGGGACCTAGCGGGATTCTACGAGCAGTACTTC. Its translation: CASSLGDLAGFYEQYF.

This clonotype turned up a few times. The chain employs TRBV4-3 and TRBJ1-6; D call uncertain. The CDR3 loop spans 20 amino acids. The germline gives CDR1 LGHNA, CDR2 YSLEER. The V end lost 3 bases, the J end lost 0 bases, and 21 bases lay between the germline ends. CDR3 sequence (DNA): TGCGCCAGCAGCCATTGGTCTCTGAAACCCCAAAGCTCCTATAATTCACCCCTCCACTTT. Its translation is CASSHWSLKPQSSYNSPLHF.

The table lists this clonotype with many counts. The gene calls are TRBV29-1 and TRBJ1-1; D perhaps matches TRBD1 (5 bases). Germline V lookup: CDR1 SQVTM, CDR2 ANQGSEA. V lost 7 bases and J 4 bases, leaving 19 bases between the germline ends. This CDR3 has 14 residues. CDR3: CSAHGGLETTEAFF. In DNA form, the CDR3 reads TGCAGCGCCCATGGGGGTTTAGAGACCACTGAAGCTTTCTTT.

V is TRBV20-1 and J is TRBJ1-4; D unresolved. The germline V gene has CDR1 DFQATT and CDR2 SNEGSKA (reference sequence). This CDR3 is 12 amino acids long. V lost 1 base, J lost 8 bases, and 8 bases lay in between. The CDR3 protein is CSARVSREKLFF. For the CDR3, the DNA is TGCAGTGCTAGAGTATCCCGGGAAAAACTGTTTTTT.

The J gene is TRBJ2-5, the V gene TRBV7-2; 8 nucleotides line up with TRBD2. The CDR3 covers 16 residues. Germline values: CDR1 SGHTA, CDR2 FQGNSA. Unmatched junction bases numbered 4, after V lost 0 bases and J lost 1 base. CDR3 nucleotide sequence: TGTGCCAGCAGCTTAGCAGCGGGGGCCCTCCAAGAGACCCAGTACTTC. Protein sequence: CASSLAAGALQETQYF.

This clonotype was picked up a small number of times. The chain employs TRBV11-1 and TRBJ2-3; no clear D. Trimming took off 3 bases at V and 2 bases at J, with 9 bases between the two ends. The CDR3 runs to 14 residues. Germline values: CDR1 SGHAT, CDR2 FQDESV (reference sequence). The CDR3 coding sequence is TGTGCCAGCAGCTTCGCCGATCCCACAGATACGCAGTATTTT. It codes for CASSFADPTDTQYF.

The gene calls are TRBV12-3 or TRBV12-4 and TRBJ2-1; TRBD2 agrees at 12 bases. The CDR3 runs to 15 residues. Trimming at V came to 7 bases and at J to 4 bases, leaving 5 bases not matched to a gene. This CDR3 reads CASILAGGSYNEQFF. The CDR3 nucleotides read TGTGCCAGCATCCTAGCGGGAGGGTCGTACAATGAGCAGTTCTTC.

Only a few counts were recorded for this clonotype. The J gene is TRBJ2-5, the V gene TRBV5-1; 8 bases are shared with TRBD1. This CDR3 has 15 residues. Trimming at V came to 4 bases and at J to 2 bases, leaving 7 bases not matched to a gene. Germline V gene lookup returns CDR1 SGHRS and CDR2 YFSETQ. The CDR3 protein is CASSNDRGEQETQYF. The CDR3 DNA reads TGCGCCAGCAGCAACGACAGGGGTGAGCAAGAGACCCAGTACTTC. The full variable domain, completed using reference TRBV5-1 and TRBJ2-5, is KAGVTQTPRYLIKTRGQQVTLSCSPISGHRSVSWYQQTPGQGLQFLFEYFSETQRNKGNFPGRFSGRQFSNSRSEMNVSTLELGDSALYLCASSNDRGEQETQYFGPGTRLLVL.

V is TRBV5-1 and J is TRBJ2-7, with no clear D. Germline values: CDR1 SGHRS, CDR2 YFSETQ. V lost 1 base and J 1 base, leaving 9 bases between the germline ends. This CDR3 comprises 14 residues. In DNA form, the CDR3 reads TGCGCCAGCAGCTTGCTTGGCCAGTCCTACGAGCAGTACTTC. This codes for CASSLLGQSYEQYF.

The chain links TRBV20-1 to TRBJ1-2; no definite D call. Trimming took off 4 bases at V and 4 bases at J, with 22 bases between the two ends. This CDR3 has 16 residues. Per the germline V gene, CDR1 is DFQATT and CDR2 is SNEGSKA (reference sequence). The DNA of the CDR3 is TGCAGTGCTAACCGACATGGGCCCCCACGTACCTATGGCTACACCTTC. Translation: CSANRHGPPRTYGYTF.